The clone carrying this T cell receptor beta chain was seen a handful of times. The antigen is not known. V lost 5 bases, J lost 1 base, and 7 bases stayed unmatched. This CDR3 is built from 16 residues. Germline CDR1 is SGHAT and CDR2 is FQNNGV. These data belong to a study of yellow fever vaccine responses in identical twins. Each CDR3 protein gets one entry after TCRdb re-called the RT-PCR reads with MiXCR. The data show approximately 9,500 distinct CDR3 sequences, around four fifths seen once. Study-wide findings and caveats: Twins showed a vaccine T cell response that reportedly seemed partly convergent, partly personalized.

The chain employs TRBV11-2 and TRBJ2-1; 8 positions agree with TRBD2. This TCR was sampled from a woman between 18 and 30 years old who received the yellow fever vaccine. Material: T cells from blood (PBMCs), unsorted or a sorted subset (not recorded which), obtained before or after yellow fever vaccination (not recorded which). CDR3 coding DNA: TGTGCCAGCAGCCCTGGCGGGGGGTCTTCCTACAATGAGCAGTTCTTC. The encoded protein is CASSPGGGSSYNEQFF.